Shown below are 25 T cell receptor beta chains from a single sample sequenced in a study of blood T cell repertoires in COVID-19. Here immunoSEQ multiplex PCR was the method, and the copy in TCRdb shows in-frame clones only, minus some. The repertoire includes about 190,000 clones, around 85% of them detected once, and 9.5% to 15% sits in the top ten. Source material: peripheral blood. Every receptor here comes from a woman aged 50 to 60 with acute or convalescent COVID-19.

The rearrangement links TRBV18 to TRBJ1-5; D gene uncertain. Germline V gene sequence: CDR1 KGHSH, CDR2 LQKENI. The CDR3 runs to 16 residues. The ends were cut back, 0 bases at V and 7 bases at J, with 16 bases in the middle. CDR3 DNA sequence: TGTGCCAGCTCACCACCGAGAGGGAAGGGCGGACAGCCCCAGCATTTT. Its translation: CASSPPRGKGGQPQHF.

The chain links TRBV6-2 or TRBV6-3 to TRBJ1-3; D may be TRBD1 (5 bases). CDR3 length equals 15 residues. Germline values: CDR1 MNHEY, CDR2 SVGEGT. The ends were cut back, 4 bases at V and 1 base at J, with 11 bases in the middle. The CDR3 DNA is TGTGCCAGCAGTTCTCCCGGGACTTCTGGAAACACCATATATTTT. It encodes CASSSPGTSGNTIYF.

CDR3 loop: CASSLDSGRLTEQFF. CDR3 nucleotide sequence: TGTGCCAGCAGCTTAGATAGCGGGAGGCTCACTGAGCAGTTCTTC. The chain employs TRBV11-3 and TRBJ2-1; 10 bases agree with TRBD2. Germline CDR1 and CDR2: SGHNT and YENEEA. Germline trimming cut 0 bases from V and 9 bases from J; bases unmatched to any gene: 5. The CDR3 contains 15 residues.

The genes are TRBV2 and TRBJ2-1; D perhaps matches TRBD1 (6 bases). This CDR3 is 15 amino acids long. Germline CDR1 and CDR2: SNHLY and FYNNEI. V dropped 5 bases and J dropped 0 bases, with 11 bases sitting between them. The CDR3 protein is CASSRQAFSYNEQFF. CDR3 in DNA: TGTGCCAGCAGTAGACAGGCCTTCTCCTACAATGAGCAGTTCTTC. The complete variable domain, with remaining parts taken from reference TRBV2 and TRBJ2-1, reads EPEVTQTPSHQVTQMGQEVILRCVPISNHLYFYWYRQILGQKVEFLVSFYNNEISEKSEIFDDQFSVERPDGSNFTLKIRSTKLEDSAMYFCASSRQAFSYNEQFFGPGTRLTVL.

CDR3 DNA: TGTGCCAGCAGCTTAGGGACAGGGGATGACCCACCCCTCCACTTT. Translating gives CASSLGTGDDPPLHF. This chain links TRBV5-5 with TRBJ1-6; TRBD1 agrees at 10 bases. The CDR3 has 15 residues. The germline gives CDR1 SGHKS, CDR2 YYEKEE (reference sequence). The junction had 7 bases not matched to a gene; V was cut back by 2 bases and J by 11 bases.

CDR3 loop: CASSEPRRRTNEKLFF. DNA for the CDR3: TGTGCCAGCAGTGAACCGAGGCGGAGAACTAATGAAAAACTGTTTTTT. The V and J genes are TRBV6-1 and TRBJ1-4; D gene uncertain. This CDR3 is built from 16 residues. Per germline, CDR1 MNHNS and CDR2 SASEGT. V lost 2 bases, J lost 1 base, and 11 bases lay in between.

V is TRBV7-8 and J is TRBJ1-1; possibly TRBD1 for D (6 bases). With 0 bases removed from V and 5 bases from J, the gap between germline ends came to 7 bases. CDR3 length: 13 residues. Per the germline V gene, CDR1 is SGHVS and CDR2 is FQNEAQ. The CDR3 sequence: CASSLARGTEAFF. CDR3 coding DNA: TGTGCCAGCAGCTTAGCCAGGGGAACTGAAGCTTTCTTT.

This clone was counted a single time. V gene TRBV28 combines with J gene TRBJ2-7; 9 bases match TRBD1. This CDR3 is built from 15 residues. Germline lookup yields CDR1 MDHEN and CDR2 SYDVKM. V dropped 7 bases and J dropped 4; count of bases not matched to a gene: 11. In DNA, the CDR3 is TGTGCCAGCACGGCAACCGGGACAGGGCTATACGAGCAGTACTTC. Translated, it gives CASTATGTGLYEQYF. The full variable domain, with the rest looked up from reference TRBV28 and TRBJ2-7, is DVKVTQSSRYLVKRTGEKVFLECVQDMDHENMFWYRQDPGLGLRLIYFSYDVKMKEKGDIPEGYSVSREKKERFSLILESASTNQTSMYLCASTATGTGLYEQYFGPGTRLTVT.

The CDR3 DNA is TGTGCCAGCTCACCACAGTCTAGCGGGGGCCTTTACAATGAGCAGTTCTTC. This sequence encodes CASSPQSSGGLYNEQFF. This chain connects TRBV18 to TRBJ2-1; 10 bases match TRBD2. CDR1 KGHSH and CDR2 LQKENI come from the germline V gene. The CDR3 consists of 17 residues. Trimming took 1 base from V and 4 from J; bases not matched to a gene: 7.

This clone appeared once. This rearrangement joins TRBV4-2 to TRBJ1-5; a weak D match, TRBD1 (5 bases). V was clipped by 3 bases and J by 0 bases, with 15 bases between them. Germline V gives CDR1 LGHNA, CDR2 YNFKEQ. The CDR3 is made up of 17 amino acids. CDR3 coding DNA: TGTGCCAGCAGCCAGGGGGGGGTCCCTAATAGCAATCAGCCCCAGCATTTT. Amino acids: CASSQGGVPNSNQPQHF.

The V gene is TRBV4-1, the J gene TRBJ1-1; 7 bases line up with TRBD1. Looked up from germline, CDR1 is MGHRA and CDR2 is YSYEKL. The V gene end was trimmed by 4 bases and the J gene end by 1 base; junction bases not matched to a gene: 0. The CDR3 runs 13 residues. The CDR3 nucleotides read TGCGCCAGCAGCCCAGGGGGGAACACTGAAGCTTTCTTT. It codes for CASSPGGNTEAFF.

The V and J genes are TRBV9 and TRBJ2-7, with 10 bases aligning to TRBD2. The CDR3 loop spans 15 amino acids. Germline loops: CDR1 SGDLS, CDR2 YYNGEE. V gave up 3 bases and J gave up 1 base; unmatched junction bases: 4. The CDR3 coding sequence is TGTGCCAGCAGCGGAGCGGGGGGGTTTTCCTACGAGCAGTACTTC. Amino acid sequence: CASSGAGGFSYEQYF.

This chain uses TRBV18 with TRBJ2-1; TRBD1 agrees at 11 bases. Losses at the gene ends were 3 bases for V and 3 bases for J; bases not matched to a gene: 4. This CDR3 region has 16 residues. Looked up from germline, CDR1 is KGHSH and CDR2 is LQKENI. As DNA, the CDR3 is TGTGCCAGCTCACCGTTGGGACAGGGGGTCTACAATGAGCAGTTCTTC. This encodes CASSPLGQGVYNEQFF.

The J gene is TRBJ2-7, the V gene TRBV28, with TRBD1 identical over 8 bases. The CDR3 has 14 residues. V dropped 5 bases and J dropped 0; count of bases not matched to a gene: 3. CDR1 and CDR2 (germline): MDHEN, SYDVKM. This CDR3 reads CASSRDRNSYEQYF. The DNA for the CDR3 is TGTGCCAGCAGTCGGGACAGGAACTCCTACGAGCAGTACTTC.

This rearrangement joins TRBV2 to TRBJ2-1, with a tentative D call TRBD2 (5 bases). The CDR3 spans 14 residues. Germline lookup yields CDR1 SNHLY and CDR2 FYNNEI. V was clipped by 6 bases and J by 10 bases, with 19 bases between them. The DNA of the CDR3 is TGTGCCAGCAGGGGGTCGGGGAGACCCAGCGAGCAGTTCTTC. Protein product: CASRGSGRPSEQFF.

In its sample, this clone was seen once. The J gene is TRBJ2-3, the V gene TRBV3-1 (or the pseudogene TRBV3-2); TRBD2 might be the D (6 bases). V lost 6 bases to trimming and J lost 4 bases, with 14 bases between them. Germline V gene data show CDR1 as LGHDT and CDR2 as YNNKEL (reference sequence). CDR3 size: 14 residues. The CDR3 bases are TGTGCCAGCAGATCAACGGGAGTCCCAGATACGCAGTATTTT. This translates into CASRSTGVPDTQYF.

The gene calls are TRBV27 and TRBJ2-5, with 12 positions matching TRBD1. The CDR3 is 15 amino acids. Germline CDR1 reads MNHEY; CDR2 reads SMNVEV (reference sequence). Trimming cost V 2 bases and J 4 bases; bases outside gene matches: 2. This chain's CDR3 is CASSLGTGGPETQYF. The CDR3 DNA is TGTGCCAGCAGTTTAGGGACAGGGGGCCCAGAGACCCAGTACTTC.

This chain connects TRBV2 to TRBJ2-5; 7 bases map to TRBD2. CDR1 is SNHLY and CDR2 is FYNNEI in the germline V gene. This CDR3 spans 14 amino acids. Trimming at V came to 4 bases and at J to 3 bases, leaving 5 bases not matched to a gene. The CDR3 loop is CASSARGLKETQYF. CDR3 DNA: TGTGCCAGCAGTGCAAGGGGACTAAAAGAGACCCAGTACTTC.

The rearrangement uses TRBV19 and TRBJ2-7; 8 bases map to TRBD1. This CDR3 is 12 amino acids long. The germline V gene encodes CDR1 LNHDA and CDR2 SQIVND (reference sequence). The V gene end was trimmed by 10 bases and the J gene end by 6 bases; junction bases not matched to a gene: 8. The CDR3 DNA reads as TGTGCCACCCTCGGACAGGGTGGCGAGCAGTACTTC. Its protein is CATLGQGGEQYF.

The chain employs TRBV29-1 and TRBJ1-2; D gene unclear. CDR1 and CDR2 from the germline V gene are SQVTM and ANQGSEA. This CDR3 is built from 15 residues. Trimming stripped 4 bases from V and 1 base from J, with 16 bases between. Written as DNA, the CDR3 is TGCAGCGTTGCGGGTGGTGGGAGCCTTAACTATGGCTACACCTTC. Translated: CSVAGGGSLNYGYTF.

The chain employs TRBV7-2 and TRBJ2-1; 10 bases match TRBD2. This CDR3 is 18 amino acids long. The germline CDR1 and CDR2 sequences are SGHTA and FQGNSA. V trimming: 4 bases; J trimming: 0 bases; junction bases outside the gene matches: 9. The CDR3 reads CASSSPKLAGSSYNEQFF. The CDR3 coding sequence is TGTGCCAGCAGCTCCCCAAAACTAGCGGGGAGCTCCTACAATGAGCAGTTCTTC.

In the case of this clone: One junction end disagrees with the germline gene, perhaps due to a read error. This sample also contains other DNA sequences that code for the same CDR3. V is TRBV28 and J is TRBJ1-6, with no clear D. Per germline, CDR1 MDHEN and CDR2 SYDVKM. CDR3 size: 18 residues. CDR3 nucleotides: TGTGCAAGCAGTTTGGCGGCATCCTCGGTCTCCTATAATTCACCCCTCCACTTT. It yields the protein CASSLAASSVSYNSPLHF.

CDR3 loop: CASSWERGGEKLFF. CDR3 in DNA: TGTGCCAGCAGTTGGGAAAGGGGGGGAGAAAAACTGTTTTTT. The chain combines TRBV6-6 with TRBJ1-4; perhaps TRBD1 as D (6 bases). This CDR3 has 14 residues. V was trimmed by 4 bases and J by 8 bases, leaving 14 bases between them. Germline V CDR1 and CDR2: MNHNY, SVGAGI (reference sequence).

This clone was seen once. This chain uses TRBV6-1 with TRBJ2-1; 10 bases are shared with TRBD1. The length of the CDR3 is 16 residues. Trimming removed 3 bases from V and 2 bases from J; junction bases left unmatched: 4. CDR1 and CDR2 (germline): MNHNS, SASEGT. The CDR3 nucleotides are TGTGCCAGCAGTGAGGGACAGGGGAGCCCCTACAATGAGCAGTTCTTC. Its translation: CASSEGQGSPYNEQFF.

The chain has TRBV12-3 or TRBV12-4 and TRBJ1-6; D not resolved. Trimming took off 11 bases at V and 6 bases at J, with 8 bases between the two ends. CDR3 length: 11 residues. The DNA for the CDR3 is TGTGCCTCGAGGTCTAATTCACCCCTCCACTTT. Encoded protein: CASRSNSPLHF.